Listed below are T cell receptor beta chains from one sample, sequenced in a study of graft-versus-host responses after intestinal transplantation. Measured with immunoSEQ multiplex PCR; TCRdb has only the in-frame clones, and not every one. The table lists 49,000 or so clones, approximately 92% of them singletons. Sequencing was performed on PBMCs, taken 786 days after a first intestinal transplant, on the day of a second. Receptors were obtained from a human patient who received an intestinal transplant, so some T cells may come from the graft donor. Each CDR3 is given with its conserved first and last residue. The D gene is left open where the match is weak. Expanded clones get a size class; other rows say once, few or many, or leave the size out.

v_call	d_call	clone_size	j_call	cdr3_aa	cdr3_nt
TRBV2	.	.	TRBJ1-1	CASSVLGGSLNTEAFF	TGTGCCAGCAGTGTTTTGGGGGGCTCACTGAACACTGAAGCTTTCTTT
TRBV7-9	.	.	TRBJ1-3	CASSLDGQGGNTIYF	TGTGCCAGCAGCTTAGATGGCCAGGGAGGAAACACCATATATTTT
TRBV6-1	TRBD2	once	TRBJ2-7	CASRLQRGTYEQYF	TGTGCCAGCAGACTCCAGCGGGGGACCTACGAGCAGTACTTC
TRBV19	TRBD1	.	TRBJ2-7	CASSIVWGQGSYEQYF	TGTGCCAGTAGTATAGTTTGGGGACAGGGATCCTACGAGCAGTACTTC
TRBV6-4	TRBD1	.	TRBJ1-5	CASSEGQGERSQPQHF	TGTGCCAGCAGTGAGGGACAGGGGGAAAGGAGTCAGCCCCAGCATTTT
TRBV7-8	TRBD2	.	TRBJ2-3	CASSLLSGRKSTDTQYF	TGTGCCAGCAGCTTATTAAGCGGGAGGAAGAGCACAGATACGCAGTATTTT
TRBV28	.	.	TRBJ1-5	CATLPSGSQPQHF	TGTGCCACCCTCCCCAGCGGGAGTCAGCCCCAGCATTTT
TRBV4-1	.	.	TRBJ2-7	CASSQDIGGSYEQYF	TGCGCCAGCAGCCAAGATATCGGGGGCTCCTACGAGCAGTACTTC
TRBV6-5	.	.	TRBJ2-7	CASRGDTYEQYF	TGTGCCAGCAGGGGGGACACCTACGAGCAGTACTTC
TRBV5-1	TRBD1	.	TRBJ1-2	CASSLGNRGFEGYTF	TGCGCCAGCAGCTTGGGAAACAGGGGATTCGAAGGCTACACCTTC
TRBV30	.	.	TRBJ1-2	CAWNRDNGYTF	TGTGCCTGGAACCGGGACAATGGCTACACCTTC
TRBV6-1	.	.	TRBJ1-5	CASSEAGAVNQPQHF	TGTGCCAGCAGTGAAGCAGGGGCAGTCAATCAGCCCCAGCATTTT
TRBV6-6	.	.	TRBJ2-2	CASEGSANTGELFF	TGTGCCAGCGAGGGGTCGGCGAACACCGGGGAGCTGTTTTTT
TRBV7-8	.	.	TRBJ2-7	CASSLPGLNYEQYF	TGTGCCAGCAGCCTCCCGGGACTCAACTACGAGCAGTACTTC
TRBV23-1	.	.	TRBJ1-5	CASSPRCVGNQPQHF	TGCGCCAGCAGTCCTAGATGCGTGGGCAATCAGCCCCAGCATTTT
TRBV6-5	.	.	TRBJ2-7	CASIEAYEQYF	TGTGCCAGCATCGAAGCCTACGAGCAGTACTTC
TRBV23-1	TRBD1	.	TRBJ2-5	CASSQSDRTIQETQYF	TGCGCCAGCAGTCAATCGGACAGGACAATCCAAGAGACCCAGTACTTC
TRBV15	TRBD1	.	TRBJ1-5	CATSSGTGLRQPQHF	TGTGCCACCAGCAGCGGGACAGGCCTCCGTCAGCCCCAGCATTTT
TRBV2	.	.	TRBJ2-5	CASSNRVIETQYF	TGTGCCAGCAGTAACAGGGTTATCGAGACCCAGTACTTC
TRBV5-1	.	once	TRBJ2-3	CASSSMGTDTQYF	TGCGCCAGCAGCTCCATGGGTACAGATACGCAGTATTTT
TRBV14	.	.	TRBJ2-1	CASSQYPQHEQFF	TGTGCCAGCAGCCAGTACCCCCAGCATGAGCAGTTCTTC
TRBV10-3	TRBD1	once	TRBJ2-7	CAISEFGPGQYYEQYF	TGTGCCATCAGTGAATTCGGGCCGGGACAGTATTACGAGCAGTACTTC
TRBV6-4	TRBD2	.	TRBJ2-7	CASSEREGPYEQYF	TGTGCCAGCAGTGAGCGGGAGGGCCCCTACGAGCAGTACTTC
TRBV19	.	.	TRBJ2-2	CASSWASGTGELFF	TGTGCCAGTAGTTGGGCTAGTGGCACCGGGGAGCTGTTTTTT
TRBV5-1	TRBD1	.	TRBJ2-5	CASGTGEVETQYF	TGCGCCAGCGGGACAGGGGAAGTGGAGACCCAGTACTTC
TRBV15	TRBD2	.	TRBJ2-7	CATSRLAGEGVYEQYF	TGTGCCACCAGCAGGTTAGCGGGAGAAGGGGTTTACGAGCAGTACTTC
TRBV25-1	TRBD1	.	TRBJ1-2	CASSPPGTGELYGYTF	TGTGCCAGCAGTCCACCCGGGACAGGGGAGCTCTATGGCTACACCTTC
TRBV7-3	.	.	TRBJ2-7	CASSPGRTSYEQYF	TGTGCCAGCAGCCCGGGACGGACCTCCTACGAGCAGTACTTC
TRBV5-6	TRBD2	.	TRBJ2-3	CASSLAKAGGTDTQYF	TGTGCCAGCAGCTTGGCCAAAGCGGGGGGCACAGATACGCAGTATTTT
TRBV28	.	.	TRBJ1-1	CASSPPQRTEAFF	TGTGCCAGCAGTCCCCCTCAACGGACTGAAGCTTTCTTT
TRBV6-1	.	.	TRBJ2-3	CASSKGGSTDTQYF	TGTGCCAGCAGTAAGGGGGGGAGCACAGATACGCAGTATTTT